Described below is a single T cell receptor beta chain sequence and its context. Original analysis: Scientists estimated how many nucleated cells there were by amplifying reference gene primers. TCRdb keeps only in-frame clones here, not all; method: immunoSEQ multiplex PCR. The DNA gave D and trimming, while V, J and clone size come from that table. The sample yields approximately 37,000 clones, 75% to 90% seen once. This specimen belongs to a study of blood T cell repertoires in COVID-19. V lost 5 bases to trimming and J lost 3 bases; unmatched junction nucleotides: 10. This CDR3 is built from 15 residues. From germline, CDR1 is MNHEY and CDR2 SVGEGT.

Material: peripheral blood. This TCR was sampled from a man older than 75 with active COVID-19. V usage is TRBV6-2 or TRBV6-3 and J usage is TRBJ2-7; 7 nucleotides match TRBD2. This CDR3 is CASSTPFGRIYEQYF. CDR3 DNA: TGTGCCAGCAGTACCCCTTTCGGGAGGATCTACGAGCAGTACTTC.